What follows describes a single T cell receptor (beta chain). The data originate from a study of identical twins. TCRdb called the 5' RACE reads again in MiXCR, with one record for every CDR3 protein. The sample lists about 200,000 distinct CDR3 sequences, around 15% seen once, with around two fifths in the top ten. CDR3 length: 11 amino acids. The germline gives CDR1 DFQATT, CDR2 SNEGSKA (reference sequence). Trimming took 3 bases from V and 3 from J, leaving 6 bases between them. A further study also used this sample, focusing on T cells expressing NK-cell markers.

The source of this sequence is a woman younger than 35 in good health. This rearrangement joins TRBV20-1 to TRBJ2-7; no clear D gene. The specimen was CD8+ T cells sorted from blood. Here the CDR3 DNA reads TGCAGTGCTAGGGACGACTACGAGCAGTACTTC. Protein product: CSARDDYEQYF.